The 31 T cell receptor beta chains reported below all come from one sample, sequenced in a study of CD8 T cells in ankylosing spondylitis. One entry per CDR3 protein results from TCRdb running MiXCR on the 5' RACE reads. The profile shows 200,000 to 250,000 distinct CDR3 sequences, 8% to 9% of them singletons. The sample consisted of blood, either unsorted or a sorted T cell fraction (not recorded which). The receptors come from a female donor with ankylosing spondylitis or in good health (not recorded which).

This clonotype has ten or more counts. This chain joins TRBV5-1 and TRBJ2-5; D remains ambiguous. From germline, CDR1 is SGHRS and CDR2 YFSETQ. The V end was cut by 3 bases, the J end by 4 bases, with 10 bases between. The CDR3 covers 13 residues. The CDR3 sequence: CASSWAPGETQYF. The CDR3 nucleotides read TGCGCCAGCAGCTGGGCCCCAGGAGAGACCCAGTACTTC.

This clonotype showed up many times. V usage is TRBV12-3 or TRBV12-4 and J usage is TRBJ2-7; D might be TRBD1 or TRBD2, each matching 5 bases. The V and J ends lost 6 bases and 9 bases respectively, with 21 bases between them. CDR3 size: 14 residues. The CDR3 DNA reads as TGTGCCAGCAGCCCAGGCCTCCGCGGTGGGGGGCAGTACTTC. Its translation: CASSPGLRGGGQYF.

With respect to this clonotype: With a much larger clone just one base away, this may be a read error. J is TRBJ2-2 and V is TRBV12-3 or TRBV12-4; no clear D. The CDR3 runs to 13 residues. The CDR3 region is CTSRTKNTGELFF. CDR3 DNA sequence: TGTACCAGCAGAACTAAGAACACCGGGGAGCTGTTTTTT.

This clonotype was recorded at least ten times. The chain links TRBV12-3 or TRBV12-4 to TRBJ2-2, with 7 bases that match TRBD2. Trimming cost V 2 bases and J 0 bases; bases outside gene matches: 6. This CDR3 contains 17 residues. The CDR3 loop is CASSLRLADSNTGELFF. The CDR3 DNA reads TGTGCCAGCAGTTTAAGACTAGCAGATTCGAACACCGGGGAGCTGTTTTTT.

This clonotype showed up many times. The chain carries TRBV18 and TRBJ1-1; 7 nucleotides align to TRBD1. Trimming removed 6 bases from V and 7 bases from J; junction bases left unmatched: 5. This CDR3 has 12 amino acids. Germline loops: CDR1 KGHSH, CDR2 LQKENI. CDR3 bases: TGTGCCAGCTCCACAGGGGTCAATGAAGCTTTCTTT. Its protein product is CASSTGVNEAFF.

This clonotype was recorded at least ten times. The rearrangement joins TRBV7-8 to TRBJ1-1; D call uncertain. V was shortened by 2 bases and J by 0 bases, with 13 bases between the two germline ends. The germline V gene encodes CDR1 SGHVS and CDR2 FQNEAQ. The CDR3 spans 16 residues. The CDR3 loop reads CASSLLEGGMNTEAFF. In DNA form, the CDR3 reads TGTGCCAGCAGCTTACTGGAGGGAGGCATGAACACTGAAGCTTTCTTT.

This clonotype occurred many times. This chain uses TRBV28 with TRBJ2-3; TRBD2 is a possible D gene (5 bases). CDR3 length equals 17 residues. In germline, CDR1 is MDHEN, CDR2 SYDVKM. V was cut by 6 bases and J by 0 bases, with 19 bases left in between. The CDR3 coding sequence is TGTGCCAGCAGCCCACTCCCGGGGTCGACTAGCACAGATACGCAGTATTTT. Protein product: CASSPLPGSTSTDTQYF.

This clonotype was detected many times. The chain joins TRBV10-1 to TRBJ1-1, with TRBD1 as a possible D gene (6 bases). Germline CDR1 and CDR2: WNHNN and SYGVQD (reference sequence). The ends were cut back, 11 bases at V and 9 bases at J, with 10 bases in the middle. The CDR3 runs 9 residues. For the CDR3, the DNA is TGCGCCGAAACAGGGAAAGCTTTCTTT. Its translation is CAETGKAFF.

This clonotype was observed many times. The rearrangement links TRBV29-1 to TRBJ1-2, with no clear D. The germline V and J ends were trimmed by 2 bases and 8 bases, with 15 bases remaining between them. The CDR3 loop spans 13 amino acids. Per the germline V gene, CDR1 is SQVTM and CDR2 is ANQGSEA. CDR3 bases: TGCAGCGTTGAAAGTTTCCCCGGAGAAGGCTACACCTTC. Its translation is CSVESFPGEGYTF.

This clonotype was found a few times. The chain couples TRBV6-2 or TRBV6-3 to TRBJ1-5; D gene unclear. Germline V gives CDR1 MNHEY, CDR2 SVGEGT. This CDR3 is built from 15 residues. Trimming took 4 bases from V and 2 from J, leaving 12 bases between them. In DNA form, the CDR3 reads TGTGCCAGCAGTTTCTTGGGGATTGGCAATCAGCCCCAGCATTTT. Residues: CASSFLGIGNQPQHF.

This clonotype was counted many times. V is TRBV7-9 and J is TRBJ1-1, with 7 bases lining up with TRBD1. V was clipped by 2 bases and J by 11 bases; unmatched bases: 14. CDR3 length equals 15 residues. Germline V gene data show CDR1 as SEHNR and CDR2 as FQNEAQ (reference sequence). CDR3 in DNA: TGTGCCAGCAGCTTAACCGGGACAGACCTTTTCGGGGCTTTCTTT. The encoded protein is CASSLTGTDLFGAFF.

This clonotype appeared many times. This chain uses TRBV20-1 with TRBJ2-2, with TRBD2 matching 7 bases. The CDR3 has 14 residues. The J segment lost 3 bases and the V segment lost 7 bases, leaving 8 bases of the junction unmatched. Germline values: CDR1 DFQATT, CDR2 SNEGSKA (reference sequence). CDR3 loop: CSVAASGDTGELFF. The CDR3 region has the DNA TGCAGTGTGGCGGCTAGCGGAGACACCGGGGAGCTGTTTTTT.

This clonotype was counted ten times or more. This chain uses TRBV29-1 with TRBJ1-1; D is possibly TRBD1 (5 bases). Per the germline V gene, CDR1 is SQVTM and CDR2 is ANQGSEA. The CDR3 is made up of 11 amino acids. V lost 1 base and J 5 bases, leaving 5 bases between the germline ends. In DNA, the CDR3 is TGCAGCGTTGAAGGGGGGACTGAAGCTTTCTTT. Translating gives CSVEGGTEAFF. Looking up the rest from reference TRBV29-1 and TRBJ1-1 gives the full variable domain: SAVISQKPSRDICQRGTSLTIQCQVDSQVTMMFWYRQQPGQSLTLIATANQGSEATYESGFVIDKFPISRPNLTFSTLTVSNMSPEDSSIYLCSVEGGTEAFFGQGTRLTVV.

Ten or more counts support this clonotype. V is TRBV5-1 and J is TRBJ2-5; D is unclear. Deletions cut 2 bases from V and 7 bases from J, with 15 bases between. Per germline, CDR1 SGHRS and CDR2 YFSETQ. The CDR3 totals 14 residues. The DNA for the CDR3 is TGCGCCAGCAGCTTTGACCTTCAGTTAGGGACCCAGTACTTC. Translated, it gives CASSFDLQLGTQYF.

This clonotype has ten or more counts. V is TRBV12-3 or TRBV12-4 and J is TRBJ2-5; 11 positions match TRBD2. The CDR3 has 14 residues. J gave up 3 bases and V 6 bases, and 3 bases lay outside the gene matches. DNA for the CDR3: TGTGCCAGCAGGCAGGGACTAGCGGAAGAGACCCAGTACTTC. Amino acids: CASRQGLAEETQYF.

This clonotype was recorded many times. The chain links TRBV7-6 to TRBJ2-7; perhaps TRBD2 as D (5 bases). The CDR3 spans 13 residues. Germline CDR1 reads SGHVS; CDR2 reads FNYEAQ. The ends were cut back, 3 bases at V and 7 bases at J, with 13 bases in the middle. The CDR3 sequence: CASSLREMWEQYF. The CDR3 region has the DNA TGTGCCAGCAGCTTGAGGGAGATGTGGGAGCAGTACTTC.

This clonotype was seen repeatedly, ten times or more. The chain employs TRBV4-2 and TRBJ2-1; 11 nucleotides align to TRBD2. Germline V gene data show CDR1 as LGHNA and CDR2 as YNFKEQ. CDR3 length equals 16 residues. J gave up 6 bases and V 4 bases, and 8 bases lay outside the gene matches. CDR3 protein: CASSPRGLAGGNEQFF. DNA of the CDR3: TGTGCCAGCAGCCCGAGGGGGCTAGCGGGAGGCAATGAGCAGTTCTTC.

This clonotype was found many times. This chain connects TRBV10-1 to TRBJ2-1; 9 bases are a match to TRBD2. The germline V gene encodes CDR1 WNHNN and CDR2 SYGVQD (reference sequence). V gave up 3 bases and J gave up 7 bases; unmatched junction bases: 10. The CDR3 covers 16 residues. The CDR3 spells CASSDFSGLARNEQFF. CDR3 nucleotide sequence: TGCGCCAGCAGTGACTTCTCTGGACTAGCGAGAAATGAGCAGTTCTTC.

This clonotype was seen many times. This chain uses TRBV28 with TRBJ2-1; tentative D call: TRBD1 (7 bases). V lost 6 bases, J lost 4 bases, and 10 bases lay in between. The CDR3 extends over 13 amino acids. In germline, CDR1 is MDHEN, CDR2 SYDVKM. Here the CDR3 DNA reads TGTGCCAGCAGGTCAGGGGGGTACAATGAGCAGTTCTTC. This gives the protein CASRSGGYNEQFF.

This clonotype showed up many times. The chain links TRBV5-5 to TRBJ2-2; no clear D gene. The CDR3 is 14 residues long. V was trimmed by 3 bases and J by 4 bases, leaving 10 bases between them. CDR1 SGHKS and CDR2 YYEKEE come from the germline V gene (reference sequence). CDR3 sequence reads: CASSSLMVTGELFF. CDR3 DNA sequence: TGTGCCAGCAGCTCCCTTATGGTCACCGGGGAGCTGTTTTTT.

This rearrangement joins TRBV6-5 to TRBJ2-2; 7 nucleotides line up with TRBD1. CDR3 length: 12 residues. V trimming: 6 bases; J trimming: 6 bases; junction bases outside the gene matches: 1. Germline-derived CDR1 and CDR2 are MNHEY and SVGAGI. The CDR3 region is CASRTGPGELFF. The CDR3 DNA reads as TGTGCCAGCAGGACAGGGCCCGGGGAGCTGTTTTTT.

This clonotype was seen ten or more times. The chain couples TRBV4-3 to TRBJ2-3; D remains unclear. Germline V gene lookup returns CDR1 LGHNA and CDR2 YSLEER. The CDR3 covers 13 residues. V lost 1 base and J 10 bases, leaving 12 bases between the germline ends. The CDR3 nucleotides are TGCGCCAGCAGCCAAGCCCCTACTTCGGCGCAGTATTTT. Its translation is CASSQAPTSAQYF.

At least ten counts were recorded for this clonotype. The V call is TRBV7-8, the J call TRBJ1-6, with 7 bases identical to TRBD1. CDR3 length: 15 amino acids. Germline V gives CDR1 SGHVS, CDR2 FQNEAQ. J lost 7 bases, V lost 1 base, and 4 bases had no gene match. Here the CDR3 reads CASSLVGTVNSPLHF. As DNA, the CDR3 is TGTGCCAGCAGCTTAGTTGGGACAGTAAATTCACCCCTCCACTTT.

This clonotype was recorded at least ten times. V gene TRBV2 combines with J gene TRBJ2-7, with D possibly being TRBD2 (6 bases). This CDR3 comprises 16 residues. Germline V gives CDR1 SNHLY, CDR2 FYNNEI. V lost 8 bases and J lost 4, with 24 bases in between. The CDR3: CASRSIRDSRWYEQYF. The CDR3 DNA reads TGTGCCAGCCGATCGATCCGGGACTCCCGCTGGTACGAGCAGTACTTC.

Many counts were recorded for this clonotype. The gene calls are TRBV6-2 or TRBV6-3 and TRBJ1-5, with TRBD1 as a possible D gene (5 bases). The CDR3 contains 14 residues. Germline-derived CDR1 and CDR2 are MNHEY and SVGEGT. V lost 6 bases and J lost 7, with 16 bases in between. The DNA of the CDR3 is TGTGCCAGCAGCTGGGGGGGAGGTGGACAGCCCCAGCATTTT. Translating gives CASSWGGGGQPQHF.

This clonotype has a count of ten or more. This sequence joins TRBV5-6 and TRBJ2-7, with a possible D match to TRBD1 (6 bases). Germline V gene lookup returns CDR1 SGHDT and CDR2 YYEEEE. With 2 bases removed from V and 6 bases from J, the gap between germline ends came to 12 bases. This CDR3 has 13 residues. The CDR3 region has the DNA TGTGCCAGCAGCTTTCTCAGGGGATTCGAGCAGTACTTC. This sequence encodes CASSFLRGFEQYF.

This clonotype occurred a few times. The genes are TRBV20-1 and TRBJ1-1, with D possibly TRBD1 on 5 matching bases. CDR3 length equals 17 residues. V was clipped by 0 bases and J by 7 bases, with 24 bases between them. The germline V gene encodes CDR1 DFQATT and CDR2 SNEGSKA (reference sequence). The CDR3 DNA reads TGCAGTGCTAGAGACTTTTCCGTGGGGCAAATAAAAAATGAAGCTTTCTTT. Translation: CSARDFSVGQIKNEAFF.

This clonotype was observed at least ten times. The chain employs TRBV12-3 or TRBV12-4 and TRBJ2-2; TRBD2 matches 8 bases. The V gene end was trimmed by 6 bases and the J gene end by 4 bases; junction bases not matched to a gene: 10. The CDR3 has 16 amino acids. CDR3 region: CASRDGTRRVTGELFF. CDR3 bases: TGTGCCAGCAGGGATGGGACTAGGCGAGTCACCGGGGAGCTGTTTTTT.

V is TRBV11-2 and J is TRBJ2-3; TRBD2 matches 9 bases. This CDR3 is built from 18 residues. The germline gives CDR1 SGHAT, CDR2 FQNNGV. The trim removed 5 bases at V and 8 bases at J, leaving 20 bases unmatched. The CDR3 is CASSTQAGGTGLFVTQYF. In nucleotides, the CDR3 is TGTGCCAGCAGCACACAAGCGGGAGGTACCGGGCTATTTGTTACGCAGTATTTT.

This clonotype was picked up many times. This chain connects TRBV5-5 to TRBJ2-5; D remains unclear. V shed 6 bases and J shed 1 base, with 13 bases lying between them. The CDR3 consists of 14 residues. Looked up from germline, CDR1 is SGHKS and CDR2 is YYEKEE (reference sequence). CDR3 in amino acids: CASNPYRSQETQYF. The CDR3 DNA follows: TGTGCCAGCAACCCGTACAGATCCCAAGAGACCCAGTACTTC.

This clonotype has ten or more counts. V usage is TRBV4-3 and J usage is TRBJ2-3; 7 bases are shared with TRBD2. Germline V CDR1 and CDR2: LGHNA, YSLEER. The junction had 7 bases not matched to a gene; V was cut back by 2 bases and J by 2 bases. This CDR3 has 16 amino acids. The CDR3 protein is CASSQSAGVDTDTQYF. The CDR3 DNA sequence: TGCGCCAGCAGCCAATCGGCGGGGGTAGACACAGATACGCAGTATTTT.